Below, one T cell receptor beta chain is given with its context. These data originate in a study of cytomegalovirus exposure and HLA in healthy donors. Primers: 60 Vbeta forward and 13 Jbeta reverse. Assay used: immunoSEQ multiplex PCR; TCRdb lists only in-frame clones, some missing. Its table records about 32,000 clones. Per germline, CDR1 MNHGY and CDR2 SVAAGI. This CDR3 region has 13 residues. The J segment lost 4 bases and the V segment lost 5 bases, leaving 2 bases of the junction unmatched. The material sequenced was PBMCs. The TCR comes from a female donor in good health and CMV-seronegative. This chain connects TRBV6-9 to TRBJ1-1; 9 positions agree with TRBD1. CDR3 nucleotide sequence: TGTGCCAGCAGTCAACAGGGGGCCACTGAAGCTTTCTTT. Amino acids: CASSQQGATEAFF.